This T cell receptor beta chain is drawn from a study of cytomegalovirus exposure and HLA in healthy donors. Notes on the study in general: It was around 160 TCR beta chains that were listed as cytomegalovirus-associated. The productive fraction for most TCR beta V segments was about 90% or about 30% in an earlier analysis.

PCR was performed using 60 Vbeta and 13 Jbeta primers. This table comes from immunoSEQ multiplex PCR, and its TCRdb copy is limited to in-frame clones, with some not included. The repertoire holds 140,000 or so clones, with roughly three quarters as singletons. Of note for this clone: The antigen is not known.

Losses at the gene ends were 2 bases for V and 2 bases for J; bases not matched to a gene: 3. The CDR3 has 14 amino acids. Germline loops: CDR1 MNHEY, CDR2 SMNVEV (reference sequence). The chain has TRBV27 and TRBJ2-7; 7 bases match TRBD2. The TCR originated in a woman aged 30 to 39 in good health and CMV-seronegative. Sequencing used PBMCs. CDR3 nucleotide sequence: TGTGCCAGCAGTTTAGGTGGGAGGGCCTACGAGCAGTACTTC. Amino acid sequence: CASSLGGRAYEQYF.